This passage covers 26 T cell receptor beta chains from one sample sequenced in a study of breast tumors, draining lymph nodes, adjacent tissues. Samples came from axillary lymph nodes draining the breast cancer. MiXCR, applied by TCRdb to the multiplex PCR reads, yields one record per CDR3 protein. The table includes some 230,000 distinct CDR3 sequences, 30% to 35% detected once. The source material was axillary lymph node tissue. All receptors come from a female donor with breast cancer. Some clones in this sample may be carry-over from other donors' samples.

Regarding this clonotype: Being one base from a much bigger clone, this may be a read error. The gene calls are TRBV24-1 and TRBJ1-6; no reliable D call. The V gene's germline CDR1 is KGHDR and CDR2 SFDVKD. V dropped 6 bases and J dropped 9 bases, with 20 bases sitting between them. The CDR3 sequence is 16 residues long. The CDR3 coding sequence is TGTGCCACCAGTTTAGTTGCGGGGAAGCGTACTTCACCCCTCCACTTT. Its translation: CATSLVAGKRTSPLHF.

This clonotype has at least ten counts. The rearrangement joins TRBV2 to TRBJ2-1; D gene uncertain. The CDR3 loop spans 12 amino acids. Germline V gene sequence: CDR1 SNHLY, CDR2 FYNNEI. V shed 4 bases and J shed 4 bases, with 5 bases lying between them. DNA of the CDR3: TGTGCCAGCAGTGTTACATACAATGAGCAGTTCTTC. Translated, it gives CASSVTYNEQFF.

CDR3 sequence: CSLAPEGGNYGYTF. Written as DNA, the CDR3 is TGCAGCTTGGCCCCTGAAGGGGGGAACTATGGCTACACCTTC. The chain couples TRBV29-1 to TRBJ1-2; maybe TRBD1 (6 bases). The CDR3 runs 14 residues. CDR1 is SQVTM and CDR2 is ANQGSEA in the germline V gene. V lost 8 bases, J lost 2 bases, and 18 bases lay in between. Complete variable domain (other parts from reference TRBV29-1 and TRBJ1-2): SAVISQKPSRDICQRGTSLTIQCQVDSQVTMMFWYRQQPGQSLTLIATANQGSEATYESGFVIDKFPISRPNLTFSTLTVSNMSPEDSSIYLCSLAPEGGNYGYTFGSGTRLTVV.

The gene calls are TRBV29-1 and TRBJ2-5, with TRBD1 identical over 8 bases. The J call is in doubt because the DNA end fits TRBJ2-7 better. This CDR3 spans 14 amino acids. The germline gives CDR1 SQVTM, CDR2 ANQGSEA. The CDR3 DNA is TGCAGCTTAGGACCGGGCAGGGGGCCTGACGAGCAGTACTTC. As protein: CSLGPGRGPDEQYF.

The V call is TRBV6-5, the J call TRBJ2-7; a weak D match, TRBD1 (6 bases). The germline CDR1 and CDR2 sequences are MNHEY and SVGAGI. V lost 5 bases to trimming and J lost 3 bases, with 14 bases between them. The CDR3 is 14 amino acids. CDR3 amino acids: CASSAGQKNYEQYF. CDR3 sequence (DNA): TGTGCCAGCAGTGCCGGACAGAAAAACTACGAGCAGTACTTC.

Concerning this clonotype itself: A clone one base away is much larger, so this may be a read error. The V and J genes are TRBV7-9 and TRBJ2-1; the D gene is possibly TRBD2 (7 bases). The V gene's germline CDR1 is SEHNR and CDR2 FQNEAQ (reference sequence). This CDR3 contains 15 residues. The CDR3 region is CASSDMGGATNGQFF. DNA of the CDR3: TGTGCCAGCAGCGACATGGGGGGGGCGACGAATGGGCAGTTCTTC.

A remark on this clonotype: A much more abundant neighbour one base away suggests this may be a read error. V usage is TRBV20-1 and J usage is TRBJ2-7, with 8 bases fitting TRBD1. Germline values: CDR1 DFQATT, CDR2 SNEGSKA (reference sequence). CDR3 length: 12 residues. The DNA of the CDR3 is TGCAGTGCTAGGCTACAGGGGGACGAGCCGTACTTC. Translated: CSARLQGDEPYF.

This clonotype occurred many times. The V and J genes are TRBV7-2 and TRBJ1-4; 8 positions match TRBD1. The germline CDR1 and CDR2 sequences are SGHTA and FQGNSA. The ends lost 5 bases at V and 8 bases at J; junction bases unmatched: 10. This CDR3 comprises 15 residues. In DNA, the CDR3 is TGTGCCAGCAGCACCAGAGGACAGGGTCGAGAAAAACTGTTTTTT. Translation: CASSTRGQGREKLFF. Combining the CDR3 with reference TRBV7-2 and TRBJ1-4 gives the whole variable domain GAGVSQSPSNKVTEKGKDVELRCDPISGHTALYWYRQSLGQGLEFLIYFQGNSAPDKSGLPSDRFSAERTGGSVSTLTIQRTQQEDSAVYLCASSTRGQGREKLFFGSGTQLSVL.

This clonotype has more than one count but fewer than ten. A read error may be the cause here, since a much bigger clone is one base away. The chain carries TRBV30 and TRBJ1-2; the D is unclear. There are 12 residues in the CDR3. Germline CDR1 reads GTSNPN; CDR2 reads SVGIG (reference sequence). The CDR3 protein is CAWGSFVNGYAF. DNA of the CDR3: TGTGCCTGGGGGTCATTCGTGAATGGCTACGCCTTC.

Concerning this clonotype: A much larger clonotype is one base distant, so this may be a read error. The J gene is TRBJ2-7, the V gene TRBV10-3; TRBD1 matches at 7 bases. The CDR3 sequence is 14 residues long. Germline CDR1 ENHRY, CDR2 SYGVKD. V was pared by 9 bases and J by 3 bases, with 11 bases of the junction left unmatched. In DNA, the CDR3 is TGTGCCATTTCTGGACAGGAGGCCTTCTACGAGCAGTACTTC. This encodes CAISGQEAFYEQYF.

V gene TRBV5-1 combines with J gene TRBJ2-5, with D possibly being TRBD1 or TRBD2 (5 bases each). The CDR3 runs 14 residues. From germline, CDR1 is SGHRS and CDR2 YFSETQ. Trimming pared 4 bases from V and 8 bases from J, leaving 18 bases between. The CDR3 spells CASSPQGARDTQYF. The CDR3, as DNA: TGCGCCAGCAGCCCGCAAGGGGCCAGGGACACCCAGTACTTC.

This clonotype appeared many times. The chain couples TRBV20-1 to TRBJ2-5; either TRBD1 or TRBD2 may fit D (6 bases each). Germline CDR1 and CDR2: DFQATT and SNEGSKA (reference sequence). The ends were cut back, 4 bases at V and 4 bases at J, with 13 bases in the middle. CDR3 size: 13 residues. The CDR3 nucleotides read TGCAGTGCTAAACGGGGGCCAGGAGAGACCCAGTACTTC. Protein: CSAKRGPGETQYF.

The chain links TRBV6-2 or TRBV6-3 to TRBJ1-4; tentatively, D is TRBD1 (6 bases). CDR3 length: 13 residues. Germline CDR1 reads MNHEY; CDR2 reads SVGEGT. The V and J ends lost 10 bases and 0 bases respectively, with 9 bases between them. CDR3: CATWTATNEKLFF. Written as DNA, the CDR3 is TGTGCCACCTGGACAGCAACTAATGAAAAACTGTTTTTT.

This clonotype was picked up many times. As DNA, the CDR3 is TGTGCCAGCAGCCGAGGGACTAGCGGGAGGGCATCCTACGAGCAGTACTTC. Translated: CASSRGTSGRASYEQYF. The rearrangement uses TRBV11-2 and TRBJ2-7; 16 bases agree with TRBD2. From germline, CDR1 is SGHAT and CDR2 FQNNGV. V lost 5 bases to trimming and J lost 1 base; unmatched junction nucleotides: 5. The CDR3 extends over 17 amino acids.

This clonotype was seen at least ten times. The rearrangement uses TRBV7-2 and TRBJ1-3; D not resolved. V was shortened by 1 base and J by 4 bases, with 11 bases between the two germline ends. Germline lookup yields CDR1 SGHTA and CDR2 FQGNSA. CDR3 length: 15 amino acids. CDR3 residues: CASSLGRGRGNTIYF. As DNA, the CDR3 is TGTGCCAGCAGCTTAGGCCGGGGTAGGGGAAACACCATATATTTT. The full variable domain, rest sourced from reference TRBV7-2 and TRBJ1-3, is GAGVSQSPSNKVTEKGKDVELRCDPISGHTALYWYRQSLGQGLEFLIYFQGNSAPDKSGLPSDRFSAERTGGSVSTLTIQRTQQEDSAVYLCASSLGRGRGNTIYFGEGSWLTVV.

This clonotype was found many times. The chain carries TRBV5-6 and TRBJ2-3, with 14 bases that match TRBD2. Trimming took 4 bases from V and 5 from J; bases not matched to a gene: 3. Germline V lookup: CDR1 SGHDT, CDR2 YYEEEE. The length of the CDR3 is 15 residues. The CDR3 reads CASSRLAGGQDTQYF. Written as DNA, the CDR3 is TGTGCCAGCAGCAGACTAGCGGGGGGGCAAGATACGCAGTATTTT. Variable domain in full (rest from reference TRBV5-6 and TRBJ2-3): DAGVTQSPTHLIKTRGQQVTLRCSPKSGHDTVSWYQQALGQGPQFIFQYYEEEERQRGNFPDRFSGHQFPNYSSELNVNALLLGDSALYLCASSRLAGGQDTQYFGPGTRLTVL.

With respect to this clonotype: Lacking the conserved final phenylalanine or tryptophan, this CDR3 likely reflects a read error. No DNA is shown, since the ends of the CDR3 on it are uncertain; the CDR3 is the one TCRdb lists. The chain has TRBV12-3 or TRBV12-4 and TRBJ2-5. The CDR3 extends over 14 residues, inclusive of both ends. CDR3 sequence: CASSLALAGYTFGS.

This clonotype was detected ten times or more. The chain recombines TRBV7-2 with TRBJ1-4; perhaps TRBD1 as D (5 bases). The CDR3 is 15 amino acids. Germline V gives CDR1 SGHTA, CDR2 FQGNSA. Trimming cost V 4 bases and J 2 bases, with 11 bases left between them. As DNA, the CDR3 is TGTGCCAGCAGCTATCAGGGTTATACTAATGAAAAACTGTTTTTT. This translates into CASSYQGYTNEKLFF.

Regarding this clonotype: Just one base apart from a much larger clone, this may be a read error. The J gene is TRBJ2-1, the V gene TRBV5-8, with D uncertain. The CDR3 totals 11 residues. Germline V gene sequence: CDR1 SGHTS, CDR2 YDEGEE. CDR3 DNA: TGTGCCAGCAGTTATTACAATGCGCAGTTCTTC. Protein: CASSYYNAQFF. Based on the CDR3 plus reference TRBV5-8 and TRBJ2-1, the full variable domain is EAGVTQSPTHLIKTRGQQATLRCSPISGHTSVYWYQQALGLGLQFLLWYDEGEERNRGNFPPRFSGRQFPNYSSELNVNALELEDSALYLCASSYYNAQFFGPGTRLTVL.

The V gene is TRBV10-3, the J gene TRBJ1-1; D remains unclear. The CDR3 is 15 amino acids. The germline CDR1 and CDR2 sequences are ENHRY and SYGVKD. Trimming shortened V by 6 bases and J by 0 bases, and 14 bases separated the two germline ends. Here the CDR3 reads CAISQEGLLNTEAFF. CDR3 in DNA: TGTGCCATCAGCCAAGAAGGGCTCCTGAACACTGAAGCTTTCTTT.

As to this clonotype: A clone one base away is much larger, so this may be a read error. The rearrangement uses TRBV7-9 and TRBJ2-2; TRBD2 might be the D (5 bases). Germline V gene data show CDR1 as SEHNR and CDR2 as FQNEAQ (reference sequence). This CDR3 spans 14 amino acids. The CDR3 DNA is TGTGCCAGCAGCTTAGCGGTGTCGACCGGGGAGCTGGTTTTT. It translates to CASSLAVSTGELVF. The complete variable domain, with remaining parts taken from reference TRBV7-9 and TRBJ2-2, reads DTGVSQNPRHKITKRGQNVTFRCDPISEHNRLYWYRQTLGQGPEFLTYFQNEAQLEKSRLLSDRFSAERPKGSFSTLEIQRTEQGDSAMYLCASSLAVSTGELVFGEGSRLTVL.

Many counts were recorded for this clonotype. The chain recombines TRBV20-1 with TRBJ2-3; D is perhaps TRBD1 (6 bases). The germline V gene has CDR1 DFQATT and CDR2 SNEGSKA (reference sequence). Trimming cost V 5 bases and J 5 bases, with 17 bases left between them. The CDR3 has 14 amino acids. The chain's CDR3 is CSAFGQIKKDTQYF. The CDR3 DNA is TGCAGTGCTTTCGGACAGATTAAAAAAGATACGCAGTATTTT.

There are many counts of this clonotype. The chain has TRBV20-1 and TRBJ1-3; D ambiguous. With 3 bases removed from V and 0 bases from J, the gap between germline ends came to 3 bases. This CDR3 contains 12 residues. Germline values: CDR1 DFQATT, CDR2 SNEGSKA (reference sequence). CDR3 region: CSARSSGNTIYF. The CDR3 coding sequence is TGCAGTGCTAGGAGCTCTGGAAACACCATATATTTT.

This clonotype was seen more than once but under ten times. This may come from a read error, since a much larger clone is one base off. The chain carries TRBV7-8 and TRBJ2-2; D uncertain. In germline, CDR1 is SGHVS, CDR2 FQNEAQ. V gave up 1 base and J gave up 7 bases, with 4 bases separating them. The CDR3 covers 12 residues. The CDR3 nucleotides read TGTGCCAGCAGCTTAGACCTCGGGGAGCTGTTTTTT. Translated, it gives CASSLDLGELFF.

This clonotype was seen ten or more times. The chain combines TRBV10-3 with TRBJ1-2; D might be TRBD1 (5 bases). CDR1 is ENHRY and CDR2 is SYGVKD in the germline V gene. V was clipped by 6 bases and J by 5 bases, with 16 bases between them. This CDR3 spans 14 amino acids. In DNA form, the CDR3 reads TGTGCCATCAGACTCCCGACAGATCTTTATGGCTACACCTTC. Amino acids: CAIRLPTDLYGYTF.

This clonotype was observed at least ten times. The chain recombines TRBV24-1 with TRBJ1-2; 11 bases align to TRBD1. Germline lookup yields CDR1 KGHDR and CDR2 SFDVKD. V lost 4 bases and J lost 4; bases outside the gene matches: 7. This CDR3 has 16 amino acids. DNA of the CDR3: TGTGCCACCAGTGACCCAGGGACAGGGGGACGCTATGGCTACACCTTC. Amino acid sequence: CATSDPGTGGRYGYTF.